The rows below give T cell receptor beta chains drawn from one sample of a study of blood T cell repertoires in COVID-19. Measured with immunoSEQ multiplex PCR; TCRdb has only the in-frame clones, and not every one. The table records roughly 70,000 clones, 70% to 80% of them present only once. The sample taken for sequencing was peripheral blood. Receptors were obtained from a man in his 70s with COVID-19, enrolled during active disease. The CDR3 runs from the conserved cysteine through the conserved F or W.

CDR3aa: CAIRHSYEQYF; j_gene: TRBJ2-7; v_gene: TRBV10-3
CDR3aa: CASGLITFPYEQYF; j_gene: TRBJ2-7; v_gene: TRBV6-2/TRBV6-3
CDR3aa: CASSFPAGRINEQYF; j_gene: TRBJ2-7; v_gene: TRBV28
CDR3aa: CSASVPLTSGRTGELFF; j_gene: TRBJ2-2; v_gene: TRBV20-1
CDR3aa: CASRGTGGEYEQYF; j_gene: TRBJ2-7; v_gene: TRBV16
CDR3aa: CASGGGGNTIYF; j_gene: TRBJ1-3; v_gene: TRBV5-5
CDR3aa: CASSEDTTNEKLFF; j_gene: TRBJ1-4; v_gene: TRBV25-1
CDR3aa: CASSFRGGDEQYF; j_gene: TRBJ2-7; v_gene: TRBV5-1
CDR3aa: CASSSLTGSDGYTF; j_gene: TRBJ1-2; v_gene: TRBV13
CDR3aa: CAISTGTGDYGYTF; j_gene: TRBJ1-2; v_gene: TRBV10-3
CDR3aa: CASSQGAGGSNQPQHF; j_gene: TRBJ1-5; v_gene: TRBV4-2
CDR3aa: CASSPWDRVNTEAFF; j_gene: TRBJ1-1; v_gene: TRBV27
CDR3aa: CASSLAGAGNTIYF; j_gene: TRBJ1-3; v_gene: TRBV5-1
CDR3aa: CASSLVVGTAGNTIYF; j_gene: TRBJ1-3; v_gene: TRBV7-2
CDR3aa: CASAAGGRSFEQYF; j_gene: TRBJ2-7; v_gene: TRBV3-1/TRBV3-2
CDR3aa: CASSQGLGEVTQYF; j_gene: TRBJ2-5; v_gene: TRBV3-1/TRBV3-2
CDR3aa: CASSPSGMGTYEQYF; j_gene: TRBJ2-7; v_gene: TRBV27
CDR3aa: CASSSDTEFEKLFF; j_gene: TRBJ1-4; v_gene: TRBV7-9
CDR3aa: CASSPLNGGNTGELFF; j_gene: TRBJ2-2; v_gene: TRBV18
CDR3aa: CASRRQGLSSYEQYF; j_gene: TRBJ2-7; v_gene: TRBV19
CDR3aa: CASSFPREDEQFF; j_gene: TRBJ2-1; v_gene: TRBV7-9
CDR3aa: CASSRQGAMSYGYTF; j_gene: TRBJ1-2; v_gene: TRBV7-3
CDR3aa: CASSQEAEFATNEKLFF; j_gene: TRBJ1-4; v_gene: TRBV4-3
CDR3aa: CASSHVTGITNYGYTF; j_gene: TRBJ1-2; v_gene: TRBV4-2
CDR3aa: CASSYEAFTVWVQYF; j_gene: TRBJ2-7; v_gene: TRBV28
CDR3aa: CATSDLGLAGANEQFF; j_gene: TRBJ2-1; v_gene: TRBV24-1
CDR3aa: CASSVDRVLTGELFF; j_gene: TRBJ2-2; v_gene: TRBV9
CDR3aa: CASSPGRGNTGELFF; j_gene: TRBJ2-2; v_gene: TRBV7-9
CDR3aa: CASSSYREGYGYTF; j_gene: TRBJ1-2; v_gene: TRBV28
CDR3aa: CASSSTGGGSYNEQFF; j_gene: TRBJ2-1; v_gene: TRBV6-5
CDR3aa: CASSLSTGGVGYTF; j_gene: TRBJ1-2; v_gene: TRBV27
CDR3aa: CASSPMGGVGAGELFF; j_gene: TRBJ2-2; v_gene: TRBV7-3
CDR3aa: CASSQDRAGEAREQFF; j_gene: TRBJ2-1; v_gene: TRBV4-3
CDR3aa: CSVTTGSTEAFF; j_gene: TRBJ1-1; v_gene: TRBV29-1
CDR3aa: CASSLRWDRFPQEQYF; j_gene: TRBJ2-7; v_gene: TRBV7-2
CDR3aa: CASSKTSGEYNEQFF; j_gene: TRBJ2-1; v_gene: TRBV7-8
CDR3aa: CASSRDRFMYNEQFF; j_gene: TRBJ2-1; v_gene: TRBV28
CDR3aa: CASSLVQVNQPQHF; j_gene: TRBJ1-5; v_gene: TRBV5-5
CDR3aa: CASSITSGRSYEQYF; j_gene: TRBJ2-7; v_gene: TRBV19
CDR3aa: CASSPWTSVESDTQYF; j_gene: TRBJ2-3; v_gene: TRBV3-1/TRBV3-2
CDR3aa: CASSIWEAAKNIQYF; j_gene: TRBJ2-4; v_gene: TRBV19
CDR3aa: CASSPAGLYGYTF; j_gene: TRBJ1-2; v_gene: TRBV11-1
CDR3aa: CATSRGGRGDEQFF; j_gene: TRBJ2-1; v_gene: TRBV15
CDR3aa: CASSGTGGSYNEQFF; j_gene: TRBJ2-1; v_gene: TRBV27
CDR3aa: CASSPDPFSGEAFF; j_gene: TRBJ1-1; v_gene: TRBV5-4
CDR3aa: CASSVVSGRYNEQFF; j_gene: TRBJ2-1; v_gene: TRBV9
CDR3aa: CASSRGQGRIQYF; j_gene: TRBJ2-4; v_gene: TRBV6-5
CDR3aa: CASRRAGSYEQYF; j_gene: TRBJ2-7; v_gene: TRBV27
CDR3aa: CASSTMDSYNEQFF; j_gene: TRBJ2-1; v_gene: TRBV7-2
CDR3aa: CAISSGPRTDTQYF; j_gene: TRBJ2-3; v_gene: TRBV10-3
CDR3aa: CASSYGTRGNEQFF; j_gene: TRBJ2-1; v_gene: TRBV6-5
CDR3aa: CASSLPGQGHLLGQYF; j_gene: TRBJ2-7; v_gene: TRBV28
CDR3aa: CASNRTSGTYEQYF; j_gene: TRBJ2-7; v_gene: TRBV6-5
CDR3aa: CASEPRNEQFF; j_gene: TRBJ2-1; v_gene: TRBV28
CDR3aa: CASSLYPGTAYEQYF; j_gene: TRBJ2-7; v_gene: TRBV7-9
CDR3aa: CASQTGPGGYEQYF; j_gene: TRBJ2-7; v_gene: TRBV19
CDR3aa: CASSSGQYYSGNTIYF; j_gene: TRBJ1-3; v_gene: TRBV21-1
CDR3aa: CASSFAFRGSNQPQHF; j_gene: TRBJ1-5; v_gene: TRBV6-2/TRBV6-3
CDR3aa: CASSPQTGPNPTDTQYF; j_gene: TRBJ2-3; v_gene: TRBV3-1/TRBV3-2
CDR3aa: CASTTGGGNQPQHF; j_gene: TRBJ1-5; v_gene: TRBV5-6